The following is a T cell receptor beta chain sequence with its context. V gave up 6 bases and J gave up 5 bases; unmatched junction bases: 10. The V gene's germline CDR1 is MDHEN and CDR2 SYDVKM. The length of the CDR3 is 16 residues. These data belong to a study of OX40 agonist ivuxolimab in advanced cancers. The wider study: Hepatocellular carcinoma, melanoma, renal cell or head and neck cancer occurred in dose-escalation patients.

Some clones are missing from TCRdb's copy, which holds only in-frame ones; the method was immunoSEQ multiplex PCR. The sample carries roughly 71,000 clones, 85% recorded once. Autoimmune disease history or systemic immunosuppression led to patient exclusion. The timepoints at which blood was sampled were baseline, cycle 4 day 1, and cycle 7 day 1. The sequences come from CD4+ or CD8+ T cells sorted from blood, collected in a trial of the OX40 agonist ivuxolimab. The chain links TRBV28 to TRBJ2-5; TRBD1 matches at 12 bases. The TCR comes from an adult with an advanced solid tumor such as melanoma, head and neck, liver or kidney cancer. The CDR3: CASSRLGTGGRETQYF. The CDR3 DNA sequence: TGTGCCAGCAGCCGACTCGGGACAGGGGGCCGGGAGACCCAGTACTTC.